This TCR beta chain is from a study of OX40 agonist ivuxolimab in advanced cancers. For the study at large: With a range of about 23 to 85, age averaged approximately 60 years, and 75% to 90% were male. One patient with hepatocellular carcinoma and two with cutaneous melanoma, three in all, had partial responses. General observations from the study: Antigen specificity was not determined for the expanded peripheral T cells.

Losses at the gene ends were 2 bases for V and 6 bases for J; bases not matched to a gene: 18. CDR1 is MNHNS and CDR2 is SASEGT in the germline V gene. The CDR3 loop spans 20 amino acids. Produced via immunoSEQ multiplex PCR; TCRdb's table is partial and in-frame only. The data show more than 45,000 clones, around 82% seen once. Autoimmune disease history or systemic immunosuppression barred patients. Notes on this clone: Its antigen is undetermined.

The receptor was derived from an adult with an advanced solid tumor such as melanoma, head and neck, liver or kidney cancer. This rearrangement joins TRBV6-1 to TRBJ2-4; 11 bases map to TRBD2. Sequences were derived from CD4+ or CD8+ T cells sorted from blood, sampled in a trial of the OX40 agonist ivuxolimab. In DNA, the CDR3 is TGTGCCAGCAGTGAATTCAGCGGGGCTAGCGGGGGGCCTCCAAGAAACATTCAGTACTTC. Its translation is CASSEFSGASGGPPRNIQYF.